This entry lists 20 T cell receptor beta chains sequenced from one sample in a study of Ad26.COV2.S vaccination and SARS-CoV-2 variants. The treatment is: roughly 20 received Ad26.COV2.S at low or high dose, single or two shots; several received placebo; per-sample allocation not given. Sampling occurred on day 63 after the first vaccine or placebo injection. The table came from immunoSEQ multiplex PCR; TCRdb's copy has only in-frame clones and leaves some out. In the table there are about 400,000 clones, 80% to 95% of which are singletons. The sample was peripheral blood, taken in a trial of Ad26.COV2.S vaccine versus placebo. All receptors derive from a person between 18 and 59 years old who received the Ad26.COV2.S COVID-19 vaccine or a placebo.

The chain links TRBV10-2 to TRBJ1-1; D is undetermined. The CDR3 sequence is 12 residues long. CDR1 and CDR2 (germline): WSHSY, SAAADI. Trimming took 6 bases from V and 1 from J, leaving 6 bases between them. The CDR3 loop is CASRAGNTEAFF. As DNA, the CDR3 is TGCGCCAGCAGGGCAGGGAACACTGAAGCTTTCTTT.

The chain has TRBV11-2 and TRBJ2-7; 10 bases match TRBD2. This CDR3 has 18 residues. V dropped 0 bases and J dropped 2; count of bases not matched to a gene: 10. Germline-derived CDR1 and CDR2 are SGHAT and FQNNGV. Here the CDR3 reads CASSLDSGGLAPTYEQYF. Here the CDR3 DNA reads TGTGCCAGCAGCTTAGATTCTGGGGGACTAGCGCCAACCTACGAGCAGTACTTC.

CDR3 region: CASSHRLLMNTGELFF. In nucleotides, the CDR3 is TGTGCCAGCAGCCATCGTCTTCTCATGAACACCGGGGAGCTGTTTTTT. This chain links TRBV3-1 (or the pseudogene TRBV3-2) with TRBJ2-2; D is uncertain. The CDR3 is made up of 16 amino acids. The germline gives CDR1 LGHDT, CDR2 YNNKEL (reference sequence). The V end lost 3 bases, the J end lost 1 base, and 12 bases lay between the germline ends.

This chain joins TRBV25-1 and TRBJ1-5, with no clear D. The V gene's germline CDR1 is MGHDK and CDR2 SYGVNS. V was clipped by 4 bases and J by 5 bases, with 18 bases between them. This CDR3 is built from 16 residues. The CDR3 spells CASSGSPGIFDQPQHF. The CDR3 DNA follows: TGTGCCAGCAGTGGTTCCCCCGGGATTTTTGATCAGCCCCAGCATTTT. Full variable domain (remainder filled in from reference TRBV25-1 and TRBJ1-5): EADIYQTPRYLVIGTGKKITLECSQTMGHDKMYWYQQDPGMELHLIHYSYGVNSTEKGDLSSESTVSRIRTEHFPLTLESARPSHTSQYLCASSGSPGIFDQPQHFGDGTRLSIL.

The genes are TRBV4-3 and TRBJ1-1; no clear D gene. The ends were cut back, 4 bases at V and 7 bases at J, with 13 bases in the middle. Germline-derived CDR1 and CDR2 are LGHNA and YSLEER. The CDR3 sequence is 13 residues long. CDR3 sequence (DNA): TGCGCCAGCAGCCTGGGCCTCCGAAGTGAAGCTTTCTTT. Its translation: CASSLGLRSEAFF.

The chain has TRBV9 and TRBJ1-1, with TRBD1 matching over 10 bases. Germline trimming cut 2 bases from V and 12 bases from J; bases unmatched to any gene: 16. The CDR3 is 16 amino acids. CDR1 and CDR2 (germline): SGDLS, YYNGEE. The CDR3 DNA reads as TGTGCCAGCAGCGTCCGGGACAGGGGCATGGTCGGGAAACCTTTCTTT. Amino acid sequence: CASSVRDRGMVGKPFF.

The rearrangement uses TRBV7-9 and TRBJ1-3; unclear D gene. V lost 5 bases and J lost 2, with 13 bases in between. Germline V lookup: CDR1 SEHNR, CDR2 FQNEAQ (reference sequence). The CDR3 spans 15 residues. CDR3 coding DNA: TGTGCCAGCAGCGGAAGACATAGGGCTGGAAACACCATATATTTT. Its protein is CASSGRHRAGNTIYF. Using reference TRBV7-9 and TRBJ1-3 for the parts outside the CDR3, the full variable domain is DTGVSQNPRHKITKRGQNVTFRCDPISEHNRLYWYRQTLGQGPEFLTYFQNEAQLEKSRLLSDRFSAERPKGSFSTLEIQRTEQGDSAMYLCASSGRHRAGNTIYFGEGSWLTVV.

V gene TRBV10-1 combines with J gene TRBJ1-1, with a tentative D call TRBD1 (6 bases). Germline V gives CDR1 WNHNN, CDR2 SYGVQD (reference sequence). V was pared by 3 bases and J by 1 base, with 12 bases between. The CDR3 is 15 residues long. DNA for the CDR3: TGCGCCAGCAGTGATGAGGGACATCCGAACACTGAAGCTTTCTTT. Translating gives CASSDEGHPNTEAFF.

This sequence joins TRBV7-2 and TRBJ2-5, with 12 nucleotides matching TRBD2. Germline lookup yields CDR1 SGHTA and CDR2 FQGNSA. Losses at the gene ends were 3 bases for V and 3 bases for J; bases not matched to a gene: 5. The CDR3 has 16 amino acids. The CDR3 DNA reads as TGTGCCAGCAGCTTGTTCCTAGCGGGGGGGGAAGAGACCCAGTACTTC. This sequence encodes CASSLFLAGGEETQYF.

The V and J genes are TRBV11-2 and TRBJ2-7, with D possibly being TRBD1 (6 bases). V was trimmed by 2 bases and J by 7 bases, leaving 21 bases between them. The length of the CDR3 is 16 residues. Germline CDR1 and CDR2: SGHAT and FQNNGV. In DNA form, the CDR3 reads TGTGCCAGCAGCTTAACGTCGAACGCAGGGGCGAAAGAGCAGTACTTC. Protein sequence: CASSLTSNAGAKEQYF.

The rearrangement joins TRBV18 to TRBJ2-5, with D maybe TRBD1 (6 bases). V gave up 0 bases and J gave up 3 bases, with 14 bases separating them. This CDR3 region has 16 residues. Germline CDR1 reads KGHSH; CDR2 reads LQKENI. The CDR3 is CASSPPWEEGEETQYF. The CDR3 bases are TGTGCCAGCTCACCACCGTGGGAAGAGGGGGAAGAGACCCAGTACTTC.

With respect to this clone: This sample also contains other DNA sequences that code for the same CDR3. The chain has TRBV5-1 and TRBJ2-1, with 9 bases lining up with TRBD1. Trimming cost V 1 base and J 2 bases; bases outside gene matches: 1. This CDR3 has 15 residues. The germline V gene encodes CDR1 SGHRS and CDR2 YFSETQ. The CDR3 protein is CASSLTGGTYNEQFF. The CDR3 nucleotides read TGCGCCAGCAGCTTGACAGGGGGCACCTACAATGAGCAGTTCTTC.

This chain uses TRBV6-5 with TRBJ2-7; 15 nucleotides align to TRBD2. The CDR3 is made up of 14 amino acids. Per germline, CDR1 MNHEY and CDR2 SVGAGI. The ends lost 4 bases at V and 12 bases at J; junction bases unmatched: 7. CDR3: CASSWTSGGVFGYF. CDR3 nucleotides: TGTGCCAGCAGTTGGACTAGCGGGGGGGTATTCGGGTACTTC.

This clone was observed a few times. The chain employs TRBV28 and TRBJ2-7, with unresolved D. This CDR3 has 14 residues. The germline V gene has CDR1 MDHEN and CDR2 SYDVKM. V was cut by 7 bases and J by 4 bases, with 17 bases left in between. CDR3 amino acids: CASKQSVRAYEQYF. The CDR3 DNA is TGTGCCAGCAAGCAATCGGTCCGGGCGTACGAGCAGTACTTC.

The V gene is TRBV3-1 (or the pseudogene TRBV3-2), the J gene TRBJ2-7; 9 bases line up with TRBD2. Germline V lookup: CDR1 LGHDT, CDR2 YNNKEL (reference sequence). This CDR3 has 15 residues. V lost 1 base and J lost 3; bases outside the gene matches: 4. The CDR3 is CASSQAGTSIYEQYF. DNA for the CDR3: TGTGCCAGCAGCCAAGCCGGGACTAGCATCTACGAGCAGTACTTC.

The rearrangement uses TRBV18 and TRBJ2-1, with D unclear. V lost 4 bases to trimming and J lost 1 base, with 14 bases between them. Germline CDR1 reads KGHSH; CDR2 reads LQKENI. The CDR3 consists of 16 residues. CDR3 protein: CASSRPDAASYNEQFF. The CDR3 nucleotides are TGTGCCAGCTCACGACCGGACGCCGCTTCCTACAATGAGCAGTTCTTC.

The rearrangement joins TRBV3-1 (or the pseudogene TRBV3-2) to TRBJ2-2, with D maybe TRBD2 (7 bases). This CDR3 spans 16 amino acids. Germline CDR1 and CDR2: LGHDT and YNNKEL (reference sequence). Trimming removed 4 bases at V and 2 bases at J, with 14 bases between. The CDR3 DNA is TGTGCCAGCAGCCTGAGGGGCGGGGGCAACACCGGGGAGCTGTTTTTT. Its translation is CASSLRGGGNTGELFF.

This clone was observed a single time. CDR3 loop: CASSSRNTGLGGETQYF. Here the CDR3 DNA reads TGTGCCAGCAGTTCTCGTAATACAGGGCTGGGGGGAGAGACCCAGTACTTC. This sequence joins TRBV11-2 and TRBJ2-5; TRBD1 or TRBD2 may be the D gene (6 bases each). The CDR3 totals 17 residues. The germline V gene has CDR1 SGHAT and CDR2 FQNNGV. Between the trimmed V and J ends, which lost 6 bases and 4 bases, there was a span of 24 bases.

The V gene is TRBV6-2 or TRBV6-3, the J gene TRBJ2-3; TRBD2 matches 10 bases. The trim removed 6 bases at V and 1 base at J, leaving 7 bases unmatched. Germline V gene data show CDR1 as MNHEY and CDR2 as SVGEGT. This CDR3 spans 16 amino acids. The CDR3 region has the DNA TGTGCCAGCAGCTCCATCGGACTAGCGGGCACAGATACGCAGTATTTT. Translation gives CASSSIGLAGTDTQYF.

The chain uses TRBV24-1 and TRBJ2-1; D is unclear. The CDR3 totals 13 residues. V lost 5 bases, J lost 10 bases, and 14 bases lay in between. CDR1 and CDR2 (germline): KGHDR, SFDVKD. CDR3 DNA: TGTGCCACCAGTGCGAGCCGAAACACCGAGCAGTTCTTC. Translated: CATSASRNTEQFF.